This TCR beta chain emerged from a study of blood T cell repertoires in COVID-19. Across the whole study: Samples came from the United States, Italy and Spain, spanning acute and convalescent COVID-19. PBMCs, B-cell-depleted T cells, or T cells were the source of the cDNA or gDNA that made up the material.

Study processing details: Reference gene primers were amplified, and this amplification served to estimate nucleated cell counts. TCRdb keeps only in-frame clones here, not all; method: immunoSEQ multiplex PCR. V and J calls and clone size are those listed in that table; D and trimming were worked out from the DNA. This table has approximately 270,000 clones, approximately 89% appearing once. The CDR3 length is 11 residues. V lost 3 bases, J lost 4 bases, and 3 bases lay in between. Looked up from germline, CDR1 is SNHLY and CDR2 is FYNNEI. This clone is a singleton in its sample. Within the sample, other DNA sequences also encode this same CDR3.

This receptor was obtained from a man aged 35 to 55 with active or convalescent COVID-19. V is TRBV2 and J is TRBJ1-2, with D unclear. Sequenced: peripheral blood. CDR3 sequence reads: CASSDRYGYTF. CDR3 nucleotide sequence: TGTGCCAGCAGTGATCGCTATGGCTACACCTTC.